This T cell receptor (beta chain) was captured in a study of early T cells in non-severe SARS-CoV-2 infection. Study-level background: Bulk RNA from unsorted whole blood was sequenced; chains were unpaired.

The study's findings and limits: Matching results from VDJdb favored anti-spike CD8 responses, leaving private and CD4 specificities undetected.

In the library, individual cDNA molecules carried attached unique molecular identifiers. TCRdb processed the 5' RACE reads anew with MiXCR; each CDR3 protein has one entry. This sample carries roughly 20,000 distinct CDR3 sequences, about 4.3% of them seen once, and the ten largest clones take less than 5.5%. The table lists this clonotype with many counts. Its specificity is unknown. Germline trimming cut 3 bases from V and 6 bases from J; bases unmatched to any gene: 3. This CDR3 contains 14 residues. CDR1 and CDR2 from the germline V gene are SGHAT and FQNNGV. V gene TRBV11-2 combines with J gene TRBJ2-1, with 9 positions matching TRBD2. The sequenced material came from whole blood. This receptor was identified in an adult who was a healthcare worker with PCR-confirmed SARS-CoV-2 infection or an uninfected control (not recorded which). The CDR3 nucleotides are TGTGCCAGCAGCTTTAGCGGGAGAGGCAATGAGCAGTTCTTC. It specifies CASSFSGRGNEQFF.